This T cell receptor (beta chain) was sequenced for a study of identical twins. TCRdb processed the 5' RACE reads anew with MiXCR; each CDR3 protein has one entry. The table includes approximately 210,000 distinct CDR3 sequences, 9.4% detected once. CDR1 MNHNS and CDR2 SASEGT come from the germline V gene. The CDR3 covers 13 residues. Trimming shortened V by 6 bases and J by 4 bases, and 13 bases separated the two germline ends. General observations from the study: Conclusions were based on cross-sectional statistical analysis, without following the same donors.

About this clonotype: The antigen is unknown.

The specimen sequenced was memory (CD45RO+) T cells sorted from blood. This TCR was sampled from a woman younger than 35 in good health. This chain connects TRBV6-1 to TRBJ2-7; D unclear. In DNA, the CDR3 is TGTGCCAGCAGAGAGGACGGCCGATACGAGCAGTACTTC. As protein: CASREDGRYEQYF.